This TCR beta chain derives from a study of shared clonotypes between healthy human individuals. Comment on this clone: Its target is unknown.

Deep-level settings were used for running the assay. TCRdb's copy holds only in-frame clones and misses some; the assay was immunoSEQ multiplex PCR. The table shows about 2.4 million clones, with roughly 93% occurring only once. General observations from the study: The donor pool, a small one, limited the genetic and exposure-history diversity represented.

Sequencing was performed on naive CD4+ T cells from PBMCs. Sample subset: CD45RA+ positively selected. The sequence was obtained from a man aged 18-30 years in good health. Some clones in this sample may be carry-over from other donors' samples.

CDR3 loop: CASSLPGLAPNTDTQYF. In DNA form, the CDR3 reads TGTGCCAGCAGTTTACCAGGACTAGCGCCCAACACAGATACGCAGTATTTT. The chain is built from TRBV27 and TRBJ2-3; 9 bases agree with TRBD2. Unmatched junction bases numbered 8, after V lost 2 bases and J lost 2 bases. Germline V gives CDR1 MNHEY, CDR2 SMNVEV (reference sequence). There are 17 residues in the CDR3.